In this sample, the clone carrying this TCR beta chain turned up a few times. No antigen is known for it. The data are from a study of STAT5B mutations in CD4+ large granular lymphocyte leukemia. Findings of the study overall: Without HLA matching, higher CD4+ than CD8+ T-LGLL clonality could reflect small sample size. Without putative leukemic clones, patient CD4-sorted repertoires remained more clonal than healthy CD4+ repertoires.

The survey-level immunoSEQ assay was used. The assay was immunoSEQ multiplex PCR, and TCRdb's table has in-frame clones only and misses some. The sample includes about 30,000 clones, under 80% of them seen just once. The CDR3 contains 17 residues. Germline-derived CDR1 and CDR2 are MNHEY and SMNVEV (reference sequence). The germline V and J ends were trimmed by 3 bases and 7 bases, with 22 bases remaining between them. V gene TRBV27 combines with J gene TRBJ2-1; tentatively, D is TRBD1 or TRBD2 (5 bases each). The sequenced sample was CD4+ T cells from blood buffy coats. The origin of this receptor is a human donor in good health. CDR3 in DNA: TGTGCCAGCAGTTTTAAAACTCAGGGTCCCCGGAGGAATGAGCAGTTCTTC. This encodes CASSFKTQGPRRNEQFF.